These 12 T cell receptor beta chains were all obtained from the same sample, sequenced in a study of OX40 agonist ivuxolimab in advanced cancers. TCRdb's copy holds only in-frame clones and misses some; the assay was immunoSEQ multiplex PCR. Here the sample spans tens of thousands of clones, approximately 80% being singletons. Sequenced material: CD4+ or CD8+ T cells sorted from blood, taken in a trial of the OX40 agonist ivuxolimab. These receptors were collected from an adult with an advanced solid tumor such as melanoma, head and neck, liver or kidney cancer.

The CDR3: CASSPGQGRLNQPQHF. The CDR3 bases are TGTGCCAGCAGCCCAGGACAGGGTCGGCTTAATCAGCCCCAGCATTTT. The V and J genes are TRBV11-2 and TRBJ1-5; 8 nucleotides align to TRBD1. Germline CDR1 reads SGHAT; CDR2 reads FQNNGV. The CDR3 is 16 residues long. With V trimmed by 5 bases and J by 4 bases, 10 bases remained unmatched. The full variable domain, with the rest looked up from reference TRBV11-2 and TRBJ1-5, is EAGVAQSPRYKIIEKRQSVAFWCNPISGHATLYWYQQILGQGPKLLIQFQNNGVVDDSQLPKDRFSAERLKGVDSTLKIQPAKLEDSAVYLCASSPGQGRLNQPQHFGDGTRLSIL.

This chain connects TRBV29-1 to TRBJ1-2, with 7 bases that match TRBD1. CDR1 is SQVTM, CDR2 ANQGSEA, per germline. The CDR3 spans 14 residues. V lost 3 bases and J lost 3; bases outside the gene matches: 7. The CDR3 reads CSVEEDRQDYGYTF. For the CDR3, the DNA is TGCAGCGTTGAGGAGGACAGGCAGGACTATGGCTACACCTTC.

This sequence joins TRBV28 and TRBJ1-1; D is unresolved. Trimming cost V 2 bases and J 5 bases, with 3 bases left between them. The germline gives CDR1 MDHEN, CDR2 SYDVKM. CDR3 size: 11 residues. The CDR3 reads CASSLGTEAFF. The CDR3 DNA sequence: TGTGCCAGCAGTTTAGGGACTGAAGCTTTCTTT.

This chain uses TRBV27 with TRBJ2-7, with 9 positions matching TRBD2. The CDR3 runs to 13 residues. CDR1 is MNHEY and CDR2 is SMNVEV in the germline V gene (reference sequence). V lost 2 bases, J lost 6 bases, and 2 bases stayed unmatched. The chain's CDR3 is CASSLAGGVEQYF. CDR3 coding DNA: TGTGCCAGCAGTTTAGCGGGAGGGGTCGAGCAGTACTTC.

This clone is medium-sized within its sample. The chain combines TRBV4-3 with TRBJ1-2, with no clear D. V gave up 4 bases and J gave up 4 bases, with 19 bases separating them. The CDR3 extends over 16 amino acids. Germline CDR1 and CDR2: LGHNA and YSLEER. The CDR3 sequence: CASSPVHGDAGYGYTF. The CDR3 region has the DNA TGCGCCAGCAGCCCAGTACACGGAGATGCAGGCTATGGCTACACCTTC.

V gene TRBV9 combines with J gene TRBJ2-1, with 7 bases identical to TRBD2. After removal of 2 bases from V and 6 bases from J, the junction contained 2 bases not matched to a gene. Germline V CDR1 and CDR2: SGDLS, YYNGEE. The CDR3 contains 13 residues. CDR3: CASSVGTTNEQFF. The CDR3 DNA is TGTGCCAGCAGCGTCGGGACTACCAATGAGCAGTTCTTC.

The chain has TRBV19 and TRBJ1-2; D uncertain. Germline V gene data show CDR1 as LNHDA and CDR2 as SQIVND (reference sequence). The germline V and J ends were trimmed by 5 bases and 0 bases, with 19 bases remaining between them. The CDR3 covers 17 residues. The CDR3 DNA is TGTGCCAGTAGTTCCGGATTGTTAATACATCCTAACTATGGCTACACCTTC. Its translation is CASSSGLLIHPNYGYTF.

This chain connects TRBV10-3 to TRBJ1-1; D is perhaps TRBD1 (6 bases). CDR3 length: 14 amino acids. Germline lookup yields CDR1 ENHRY and CDR2 SYGVKD. V shed 0 bases and J shed 2 bases, with 7 bases lying between them. The CDR3 DNA reads as TGTGCCATCAGTGAGTCGACAGGTAACACTGAAGCTTTCTTT. Amino acids: CAISESTGNTEAFF.

On this clone: Other DNA sequences within the sample encode an identical CDR3. The V call is TRBV9, the J call TRBJ1-5; no clear D. Trimming took 4 bases from V and 0 from J, leaving 8 bases between them. The CDR3 is made up of 14 amino acids. CDR1 is SGDLS and CDR2 is YYNGEE in the germline V gene. In DNA form, the CDR3 reads TGTGCCAGCAGCCGTGGGGTTAGCAATCAGCCCCAGCATTTT. This translates into CASSRGVSNQPQHF.

This sequence joins TRBV9 and TRBJ1-1; no firm D call. Germline CDR1 is SGDLS and CDR2 is YYNGEE. V lost 3 bases and J lost 14, with 14 bases in between. This CDR3 has 11 residues. The CDR3 sequence is CASSGDGEAFF. CDR3 sequence (DNA): TGTGCCAGCAGCGGCGATGGTGAGGCGTTCTTT.

The chain has TRBV19 and TRBJ2-1, with D tentatively TRBD1 (6 bases). Per germline, CDR1 LNHDA and CDR2 SQIVND (reference sequence). With 7 bases removed from V and 2 bases from J, the gap between germline ends came to 9 bases. CDR3 length: 13 residues. The CDR3 is CASTRGAYNEQFF. In DNA, the CDR3 is TGTGCCAGTACCAGGGGAGCCTACAATGAGCAGTTCTTC.

The V call is TRBV15, the J call TRBJ1-1; no firm D call. The germline CDR1 and CDR2 sequences are LNHNV and YYDKDF (reference sequence). Trimming stripped 0 bases from V and 0 bases from J, with 5 bases between. The CDR3 is 14 amino acids. CDR3 DNA sequence: TGTGCCACCAGCAGAGAATTTGTGAACACTGAAGCTTTCTTT. It is translated as CATSREFVNTEAFF.